A selection of T cell receptor beta chains follows, all from one sample in a study of regulatory T cells in long-lasting Graves disease. Via MiXCR, TCRdb re-called the multiplex PCR reads, giving one row per CDR3 protein. The sample holds some 600,000 distinct CDR3 sequences, roughly a sixth seen once. The same sample was also used in a study of T cells in Graves' hyperthyroidism and ophthalmopathy.

This sample comprised peripheral blood mononuclear cells (PBMCs), obtained at new diagnosis, from a patient treated with antithyroid drugs. These receptors were taken from a man younger than 30 with Graves disease. Each CDR3 is given with its conserved first and last residue. Fields, in order: clone size, V gene, J gene, D gene, CDR3 DNA, CDR3 protein. D genes are given only for firm matches. Where a row states a size, it is once, few, many or the class of an expanded clone; other rows omit it.

size: -; V: TRBV24-1; J: TRBJ2-7; D: -; DNA: TGTGCCACCAGTGATACGACAGGACCCTACGAGCAGTACTTC; CDR3: CATSDTTGPYEQYF
size: many; V: TRBV4-1; J: TRBJ1-1; D: -; DNA: TGCGCCAGCAGCCAAGATCGGAACACTGAAGCTTTCTTT; CDR3: CASSQDRNTEAFF
size: many; V: TRBV7-9; J: TRBJ1-1; D: -; DNA: TGTGCCAGCAGCCGACAGGTCGGGACTGAAGCTTTCTTT; CDR3: CASSRQVGTEAFF
size: -; V: TRBV9; J: TRBJ2-7; D: -; DNA: TGTGCCAGCAGCCCCCATGACAGTTCCTACGAGCAGTACTTC; CDR3: CASSPHDSSYEQYF
size: -; V: TRBV7-2; J: TRBJ1-2; D: -; DNA: TGTGCCAGCAGCTTAGTGCCAGGGTTTTCCTATGGCTACACCTTC; CDR3: CASSLVPGFSYGYTF
size: many; V: TRBV12-3/TRBV12-4; J: TRBJ2-1; D: TRBD2; DNA: TGTGCCAGCAGTTCAAAAGCGGGAGCCTACAATGAGCAGTTCTTC; CDR3: CASSSKAGAYNEQFF
size: few; V: TRBV18; J: TRBJ2-3; D: -; DNA: TGTGCCAGCTCACCTCCCTCCGATGATACGCAGTATTTT; CDR3: CASSPPSDDTQYF
size: -; V: TRBV20-1; J: TRBJ2-5; D: -; DNA: TGCAGTGCTAGCCACGAACAGATGGAGACCCAGTACTTC; CDR3: CSASHEQMETQYF
size: many; V: TRBV27; J: TRBJ2-1; D: -; DNA: TGTGCCAGCAGTCGACTACGGGGAGAGCAGTTCTTC; CDR3: CASSRLRGEQFF
size: many; V: TRBV12-3/TRBV12-4; J: TRBJ2-7; D: TRBD2; DNA: TGTGCCAGCCGGCTAGCGGAAAGCTCCTACGAGCAGTACTTC; CDR3: CASRLAESSYEQYF
size: few; V: TRBV18; J: TRBJ1-4; D: -; DNA: TGTGCCAGCTCACCAACCGCCGAACCGGGACCGACTAATGAAAAACTGTTTTTT; CDR3: CASSPTAEPGPTNEKLFF
size: few; V: TRBV6-9; J: TRBJ2-3; D: -; DNA: TGTGCCAGCAGTTACTCTGGGACAGATACGCAGTATTTT; CDR3: CASSYSGTDTQYF
size: many; V: TRBV2; J: TRBJ1-1; D: -; DNA: TGTGCCAGCACCCGGGGGGGTAGTACTGAAGCTTTCTTT; CDR3: CASTRGGSTEAFF
size: -; V: TRBV6-1; J: TRBJ2-1; D: TRBD1; DNA: TGTGCCAGCAGTACGAGACAGGGTGGGAATGAGCAGTTCTTC; CDR3: CASSTRQGGNEQFF
size: -; V: TRBV28; J: TRBJ2-3; D: -; DNA: TGTGCCAGCAGTCCCTACGTGTATGACACGCAGTATTTT; CDR3: CASSPYVYDTQYF
size: -; V: TRBV9; J: TRBJ2-3; D: TRBD2; DNA: TGTGCCAGCAGCGTAGGTAGCGGAGGCCCGGGGGGTACGCAGTATTTT; CDR3: CASSVGSGGPGGTQYF
size: many; V: TRBV10-3; J: TRBJ1-1; D: -; DNA: TGTGCCATCAGTGTGAAGGGGCCGGCCACTGAAGCTTTCTTT; CDR3: CAISVKGPATEAFF
size: many; V: TRBV11-2; J: TRBJ1-2; D: TRBD1; DNA: TGTGCCAGCAGCCCACTGACAGGGGGCGGCTATGGCTACACCTTC; CDR3: CASSPLTGGGYGYTF
size: many; V: TRBV7-2; J: TRBJ2-7; D: -; DNA: TGTGCCAGCAGGGACGTAAGCGGCCTTTCCTACGAGCAGTACTTC; CDR3: CASRDVSGLSYEQYF
size: many; V: TRBV7-2; J: TRBJ2-3; D: -; DNA: TGTGCCAGCACCCTTACGGGAGTCACAGATACGCAGTATTTT; CDR3: CASTLTGVTDTQYF
size: many; V: TRBV2; J: TRBJ2-7; D: TRBD1; DNA: TGTGCCAGCAGGGAGCAGGGGGCTAAACTCTACGAGCAGTACTTC; CDR3: CASREQGAKLYEQYF
size: -; V: TRBV20-1; J: TRBJ2-1; D: -; DNA: TGCAGTGCTAGTGGGTCCATCCCCAATGAGCAGTTCTTC; CDR3: CSASGSIPNEQFF
size: few; V: TRBV7-6; J: TRBJ2-1; D: -; DNA: TGTGCCAGCAGCTCAGACACACAGGGATCGCAGTTCTTC; CDR3: CASSSDTQGSQFF
size: many; V: TRBV15; J: TRBJ1-5; D: TRBD1; DNA: TGTGCCACCAGCCGGGACAGGGGGTACCAGCCCCAGCATTTT; CDR3: CATSRDRGYQPQHF
size: few; V: TRBV27; J: TRBJ2-7; D: -; DNA: TGTGCCAGCAGTTTAATTCAGGGAGGCTCCTACGAGCAGTACTTC; CDR3: CASSLIQGGSYEQYF
size: -; V: TRBV20-1; J: TRBJ1-5; D: TRBD1; DNA: TGCAGTGCTAGAGACCAAGGACAGGGTTTTCGTCAGCCCCAGCATTTT; CDR3: CSARDQGQGFRQPQHF
size: -; V: TRBV19; J: TRBJ1-1; D: TRBD1; DNA: TGTGCCAGTAGTAAGACAGGGATCACTGAAGCTTTCTTT; CDR3: CASSKTGITEAFF
size: many; V: TRBV20-1; J: TRBJ2-5; D: -; DNA: TGCAGTGCTAGAGCTTGGGGCCCCGGGATAGAGGAGACCCAGTACTTC; CDR3: CSARAWGPGIEETQYF
size: few; V: TRBV27; J: TRBJ1-6; D: -; DNA: TGTGCCAGCAGTTTAAGGGGACTTAATTCACCCCTCCACTTT; CDR3: CASSLRGLNSPLHF
size: -; V: TRBV6-4; J: TRBJ2-3; D: -; DNA: TGTGCCAGCAGTGACCGGGGCGGCCGATGGACAGATACGCAGTATTTT; CDR3: CASSDRGGRWTDTQYF
size: many; V: TRBV18; J: TRBJ2-3; D: -; DNA: TGTGCCAGCTCAGCGATGACGCGAGATACGCAGTATTTT; CDR3: CASSAMTRDTQYF
size: many; V: TRBV30; J: TRBJ2-3; D: -; DNA: TGTGCCTGGCAGGGGATCCGAGCAGATACGCAGTATTTT; CDR3: CAWQGIRADTQYF